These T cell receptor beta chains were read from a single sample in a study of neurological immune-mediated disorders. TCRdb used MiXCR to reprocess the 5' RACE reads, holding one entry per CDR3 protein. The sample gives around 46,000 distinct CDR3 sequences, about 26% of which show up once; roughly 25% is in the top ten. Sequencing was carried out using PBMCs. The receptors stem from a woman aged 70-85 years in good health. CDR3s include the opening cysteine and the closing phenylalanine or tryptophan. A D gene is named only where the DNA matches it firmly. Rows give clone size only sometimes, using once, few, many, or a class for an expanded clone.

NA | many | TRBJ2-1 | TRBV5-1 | TGCGCCAGCAGGACCGTTTACAATGAGCAGTTCTTC | CASRTVYNEQFF
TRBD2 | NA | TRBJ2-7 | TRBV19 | TGTGCCAGTAGTATTTCGGCTAGCGGGTACGAGCAGTACTTC | CASSISASGYEQYF
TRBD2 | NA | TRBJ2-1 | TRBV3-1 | TGTGCCAGCAGCCAAGGGGGGGGAGGCAATGAGCAGTTCTTC | CASSQGGGGNEQFF
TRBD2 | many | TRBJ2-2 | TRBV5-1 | TGCGCCAGCAGCTCCTGGGGGGGAGCGTACACCGGGGAGCTGTTTTTT | CASSSWGGAYTGELFF
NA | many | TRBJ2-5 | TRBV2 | TGTGCCAGCAGTGCAATAGAGACCCAGTACTTC | CASSAIETQYF
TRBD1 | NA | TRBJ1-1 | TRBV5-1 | TGCGCCAGCCACATAGACAGGGCGAACACTGAAGCTTTCTTT | CASHIDRANTEAFF
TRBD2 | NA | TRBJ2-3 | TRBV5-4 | TGTGCCAGCAGGCCGGGACTAGCGGGAGAGGGCGGCTCGGAGTATTTT | CASRPGLAGEGGSEYF
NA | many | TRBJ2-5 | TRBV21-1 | TGTGCCAGCAGCAAAGCGCTGGAGGGGGCGAGTGAGACCCAGTACTTC | CASSKALEGASETQYF
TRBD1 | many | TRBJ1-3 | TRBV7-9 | TGTGCCAGCAGCCCCCTCCGGGACAGGGTGGACACCATATATTTT | CASSPLRDRVDTIYF
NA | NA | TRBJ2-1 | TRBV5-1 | TGCGCCAGCAGCTCAAATAGCGGAGCAGGATACAATGAGCAGTTCTTC | CASSSNSGAGYNEQFF
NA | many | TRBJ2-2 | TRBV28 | TGTGCCAGCAGCCAAAACTGGGGCAGGGCGGGATTTGCAACGGGGGAGCTGTTTTTT | CASSQNWGRAGFATGELFF
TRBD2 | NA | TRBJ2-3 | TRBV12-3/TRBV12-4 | TGTGCCAGCAGTCCCGCGGGGGGGTCGGCAGATACGCAGTATTTT | CASSPAGGSADTQYF
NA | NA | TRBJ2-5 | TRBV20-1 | TGCAGTGCCCCTGACCGTCAAAGGACCCAGTACTTC | CSAPDRQRTQYF
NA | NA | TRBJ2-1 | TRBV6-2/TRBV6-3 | TGTGCCAGCAGCCGAACTAGAGATGGTGAGCAGTTCTTC | CASSRTRDGEQFF
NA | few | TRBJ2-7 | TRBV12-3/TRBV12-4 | TGTGCCAGCAACCGGGACGCCAGCTCCTACGAGCAGTACTTC | CASNRDASSYEQYF
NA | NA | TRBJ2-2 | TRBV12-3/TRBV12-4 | TGTGCCAGCAGCCCCGAGGGCGGAACCTCGAACACCGGGGAGCTGTTTTTT | CASSPEGGTSNTGELFF
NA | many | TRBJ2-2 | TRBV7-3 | TGTGCCAGCAGCTTAAACGCCAGGCGGAACACCGGGGAGCTGTTTTTT | CASSLNARRNTGELFF
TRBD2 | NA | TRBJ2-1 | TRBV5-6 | TGTGCCAGCAGCCTACCGGGACTAGCGGCCCGAAAGGGGTACAATGAGCAGTTCTTC | CASSLPGLAARKGYNEQFF
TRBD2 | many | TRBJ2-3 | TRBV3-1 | TGTGCCAGCAGCCTGGGCCTACTAGCGGGAGGGACAGATACGCAGTATTTT | CASSLGLLAGGTDTQYF
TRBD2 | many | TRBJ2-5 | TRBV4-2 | TGTGCCAGCAGCCAAAGCGGGAGGGGTGAAGAGACCCAGTACTTC | CASSQSGRGEETQYF
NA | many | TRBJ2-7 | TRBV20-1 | TGCAGTGCTAGTCGGCTTTTAGGGGAGCAGTACTTC | CSASRLLGEQYF
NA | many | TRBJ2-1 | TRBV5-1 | TGCGCCAGCAGCTTGGGGGTGCGCTACAATGAGCAGTTCTTC | CASSLGVRYNEQFF
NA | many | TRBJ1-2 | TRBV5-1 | TGCGCCAGCAGCTTGCCACCGGATGGCTACACCTTC | CASSLPPDGYTF
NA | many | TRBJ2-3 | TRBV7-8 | TGTGCCAGCAGCTTAGAGAGGACAGATACGCAGTATTTT | CASSLERTDTQYF
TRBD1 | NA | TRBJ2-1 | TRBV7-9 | TGTGCCAGCAGCCACCGGGACAGGAGCCCCCATGAGCAGTTCTTC | CASSHRDRSPHEQFF
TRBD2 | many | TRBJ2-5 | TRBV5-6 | TGTGCCAGCAGCTCTGCGGGGGTCCAAGAGACCCAGTACTTC | CASSSAGVQETQYF
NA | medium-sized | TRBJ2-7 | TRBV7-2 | TGTGCCAGCAGCCTATTAGCCACGCCGACTTGGCAGTACTTC | CASSLLATPTWQYF
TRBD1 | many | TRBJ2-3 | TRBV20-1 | TGCAGTGCTAGAGATAGGCGCAGGGGGTACACAGATACGCAGTATTTT | CSARDRRRGYTDTQYF
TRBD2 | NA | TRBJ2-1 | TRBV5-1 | TGCGCCAGCAGCTCATCCGGGACTAGCGGGGGGCTGAGCTCCTACAATGAGCAGTTCTTC | CASSSSGTSGGLSSYNEQFF
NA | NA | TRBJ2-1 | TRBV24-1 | TGTGCCACCAGTGATCGGACACAAACCCTATACAATGAGCAGTTCTTC | CATSDRTQTLYNEQFF
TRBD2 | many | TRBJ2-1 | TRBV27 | TGTGCCAGCAGTTTTGCGACTAGCTGGGATGAGCAGTTCTTC | CASSFATSWDEQFF
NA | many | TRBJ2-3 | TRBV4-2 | TGTGCCAGCAGCCAAGGGGCGGCGGCCGGGAGAGCCACAGATACGCAGTATTTT | CASSQGAAAGRATDTQYF
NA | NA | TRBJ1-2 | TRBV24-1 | TGTGCCACGGAAAGTAGGGGGATTGGCTACACCTTC | CATESRGIGYTF
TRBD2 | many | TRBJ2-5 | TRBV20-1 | TGCAGTGCTAGAGACACAGGGACTAGCGGTCAAGAGACCCAGTACTTC | CSARDTGTSGQETQYF
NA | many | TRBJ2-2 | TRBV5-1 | TGCGCCAGCAGCTCACAGGGAGGGAAAACCGGGGAGCTGTTTTTT | CASSSQGGKTGELFF
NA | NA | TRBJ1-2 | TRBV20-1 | TGCAGTGCCTCAGGTTCTAATGGCTACACCTTC | CSASGSNGYTF
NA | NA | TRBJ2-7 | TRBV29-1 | TGCAGCGTTGTTTGGGCAGGGTCGGTCGAGCAGTACTTC | CSVVWAGSVEQYF
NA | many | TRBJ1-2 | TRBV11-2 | TGTGCCAGCAGCTTAGCGGGGCGCAGGGCCCCATATGGCTACACCTTC | CASSLAGRRAPYGYTF
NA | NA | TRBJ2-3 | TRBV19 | TGTGCCAGTAGTATCGCGGGTGTATCTGGGTTCGCAGATACGCAGTATTTT | CASSIAGVSGFADTQYF
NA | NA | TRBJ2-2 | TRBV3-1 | TGTGCCAGCAGCCAAGGATGGGCCGGGGAGCTGTTTTTT | CASSQGWAGELFF
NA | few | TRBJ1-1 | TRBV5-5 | TGTGCCAGCAGCTTTGAATGGAACACTGAAGCTTTCTTT | CASSFEWNTEAFF
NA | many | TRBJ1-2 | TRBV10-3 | TGTGCCATCAGTGCGGGGGCTGGGTATGGCTACACCTTC | CAISAGAGYGYTF
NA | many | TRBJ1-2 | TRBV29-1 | TGCAGCGTTGAACAACAGGGCCTCTATGGCTACACCTTC | CSVEQQGLYGYTF
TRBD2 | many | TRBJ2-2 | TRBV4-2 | TGTGCCAGCAGCCAAAGACTAGCCAGCGCCGGGGAGCTGTTTTTT | CASSQRLASAGELFF
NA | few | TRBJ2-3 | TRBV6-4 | TGTGCCCCAGGGGAGGGGCCGGCGTGGGTCACAGATACGCAGTATTTT | CAPGEGPAWVTDTQYF
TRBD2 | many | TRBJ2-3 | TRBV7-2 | TGTGCCAGCAGCTTCCTAGCGGGAGTGATAGATACGCAGTATTTT | CASSFLAGVIDTQYF
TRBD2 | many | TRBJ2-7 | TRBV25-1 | TGTGCCACCCAGTGGGGAGGGTTCGACGAGCAGTACTTC | CATQWGGFDEQYF
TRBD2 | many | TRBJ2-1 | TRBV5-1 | TGCGCCAGCAGCTTGGGGCTAGCGGGAGTCAATGAGCAGTTCTTC | CASSLGLAGVNEQFF
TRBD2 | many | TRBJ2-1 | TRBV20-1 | TGCAGTGCTAGAGATCCCCTAGCGGGAGATGAGCAGTTCTTC | CSARDPLAGDEQFF
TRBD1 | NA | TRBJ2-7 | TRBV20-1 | TGCAGTGTCGCCGGGACAGCGAGTTACGAGCAGTACTTC | CSVAGTASYEQYF
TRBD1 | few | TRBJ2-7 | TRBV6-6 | TGTGCCAGCAGTGAGGCCGGTGGGACAGGCTTCGCCGAGCAGTACTTC | CASSEAGGTGFAEQYF
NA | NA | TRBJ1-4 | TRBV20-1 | TGCAGTGCTAGAGATATTCTCCTCGGGGAAAAACTGTTTTTT | CSARDILLGEKLFF
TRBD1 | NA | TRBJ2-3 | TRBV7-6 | TGTGCCAGCAGCCACCGACAGGGGGCGGATACGCAGTATTTT | CASSHRQGADTQYF
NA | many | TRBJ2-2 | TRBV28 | TGTGCCAGCAGTTTTGGGGACGGGGAGCTGTTTTTT | CASSFGDGELFF
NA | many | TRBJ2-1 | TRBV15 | TGTGCCACCAGCAGAGTTCTTGGGGACACTGCCTACAATGAGCAGTTCTTC | CATSRVLGDTAYNEQFF
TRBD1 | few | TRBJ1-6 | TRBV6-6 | TGTGCCAGCAGTTACGACAGGGGTACCTATAATTCACCCCTCCACTTT | CASSYDRGTYNSPLHF
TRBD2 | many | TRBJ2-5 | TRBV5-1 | TGCGCCAGCAGTGGGACTAGCAGACAAGAGACCCAGTACTTC | CASSGTSRQETQYF
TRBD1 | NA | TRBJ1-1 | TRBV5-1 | TGCGCCAGCAGCTTGGGACAGGGGTCCGCTGAAGCTTTCTTT | CASSLGQGSAEAFF
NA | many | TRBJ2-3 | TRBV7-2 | TGTGCCAGCAGCATAAGGAGGTATACGCAGTATTTT | CASSIRRYTQYF
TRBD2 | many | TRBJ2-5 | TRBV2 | TGTGCCAGCAGGGTCAGGACTAGCGTGGAGACCCAGTACTTC | CASRVRTSVETQYF